The source of this T cell receptor beta chain is a study of T cell responses to AZD1222 COVID-19 vaccine. Whole-study findings and limits: The donor cohort was predominantly white British with a female majority, and clonal diversity may have been underestimated. After the peak T cell response, and only then, were repertoires sampled. Spike-specific TCR breadth and depth grew following two AZD1222 doses. Targets within unmutated variant regions were reportedly found for nearly half of spike-specific TCRs.

Method: immunoSEQ multiplex PCR; TCRdb's copy keeps in-frame clones and lacks some. The sample records about 83,000 clones, about 82% being singletons. To note about this clone: Its antigen is unknown.

Trimming cost V 0 bases and J 1 base, with 7 bases left between them. Germline V gene sequence: CDR1 MNHEY, CDR2 SMNVEV (reference sequence). CDR3 length equals 14 residues. This material consisted of peripheral blood, taken on day 0 of AZD1222 vaccination. This TCR was recovered from an adult in good health. The chain recombines TRBV27 with TRBJ2-7; D not resolved. The CDR3 sequence: CASSLSTDSYEQYF. For the CDR3, the DNA is TGTGCCAGCAGTTTATCGACGGATTCCTACGAGCAGTACTTC.